The rows below give T cell receptor beta chains drawn from one sample of a study of T cells in Graves' hyperthyroidism and ophthalmopathy. TCRdb re-called the multiplex PCR reads with MiXCR, one entry per CDR3 protein. The sample contains fewer than 650,000 distinct CDR3 sequences, over 35% of which appear only once. Sequences were obtained from peripheral blood or thyroid tissue (not recorded which). The receptor set was obtained from an adult woman with Graves' disease, either hyperthyroidism or ophthalmopathy (not recorded which). CDR3s include the opening cysteine and the closing phenylalanine or tryptophan. The D gene is left open where the match is weak. Where a row states a size, it is once, few, many or the class of an expanded clone; other rows omit it.

13,TRBD1,TRBV29-1,.,TRBJ2-3,CSVRDRDTDTQYF,TGCAGCGTCCGGGACAGGGATACAGATACGCAGTATTTT
13,.,TRBV7-9,.,TRBJ2-7,CASSRPGHNEQYF,TGTGCCAGCAGCCGTCCAGGGCACAACGAGCAGTACTTC
16,TRBD2,TRBV15,many,TRBJ2-3,CATSRDPTPGLYTQYF,TGTGCCACCAGCAGAGACCCGACGCCGGGACTATATACGCAGTATTTT
15,TRBD1,TRBV28,few,TRBJ1-2,CASSYHRTGKDGYTF,TGTGCCAGCAGTTACCACAGGACAGGGAAGGATGGCTACACCTTC
14,TRBD1,TRBV10-3,.,TRBJ2-7,CAISDDRVKIEQYF,TGTGCCATCAGTGATGACAGGGTCAAAATCGAGCAGTACTTC
15,.,TRBV2,many,TRBJ1-5,CASSGGAGVNQPQHF,TGTGCCAGCAGTGGTGGGGCGGGGGTGAATCAGCCCCAGCATTTT
15,TRBD1,TRBV7-2,many,TRBJ2-7,CASSPISGTGGEQYF,TGTGCCAGCAGCCCAATTTCCGGGACAGGAGGCGAGCAGTACTTC
17,.,TRBV10-3,few,TRBJ2-3,CAISESPTGAHTDTQYF,TGTGCCATCAGTGAGTCCCCAACGGGAGCCCACACAGATACGCAGTATTTT
15,TRBD2,TRBV25-1,.,TRBJ2-5,CASLVPRGGRETQYF,TGTGCCAGCTTAGTTCCCCGGGGGGGCAGGGAGACCCAGTACTTC
17,TRBD1,TRBV12-3/TRBV12-4,.,TRBJ1-2,CASSLTGGLMINYGYTF,TGTGCCAGCAGCCTGACAGGGGGCCTAATGATCAACTATGGCTACACCTTC
15,.,TRBV7-2,many,TRBJ1-3,CASSSTGLSGNTIYF,TGTGCCAGCAGCTCAACAGGCCTCTCTGGAAACACCATATATTTT
17,TRBD1,TRBV14,once,TRBJ1-1,CASSPRQGGTSNTEAFF,TGTGCCAGCAGCCCGCGACAGGGGGGGACCTCAAACACTGAAGCTTTCTTT
14,.,TRBV5-6,.,TRBJ2-1,CASSSDTIYNEQFF,TGTGCCAGCAGCTCGGACACCATCTACAATGAGCAGTTCTTC
16,TRBD2,TRBV11-2,.,TRBJ2-1,CASTPPTSGKGNEQFF,TGTGCCAGCACCCCCCCGACTAGCGGGAAAGGCAATGAGCAGTTCTTC
16,TRBD1,TRBV10-2,few,TRBJ2-5,CASSDRTGGYQETQYF,TGCGCCAGCAGTGACCGGACAGGGGGATACCAAGAGACCCAGTACTTC
16,.,TRBV11-2,.,TRBJ1-2,CASSSLGLGGDYGYTF,TGTGCCAGCAGCTCCCTAGGCCTGGGCGGGGACTATGGCTACACCTTC
14,.,TRBV7-9,.,TRBJ2-7,CATRVDGARGEQYF,TGTGCCACGCGTGTTGACGGTGCTCGGGGGGAGCAGTACTTC
16,.,TRBV2,.,TRBJ2-5,CASSQVKGRGEETQYF,TGTGCCAGCAGCCAAGTGAAGGGACGGGGAGAAGAGACCCAGTACTTC
18,.,TRBV5-1,many,TRBJ1-6,CASSLVLRVRQHNSPLHF,TGCGCCAGCAGCTTGGTACTCAGGGTGAGGCAACATAATTCACCCCTCCACTTT
14,TRBD1,TRBV10-3,many,TRBJ2-7,CAISEGTGDPEQYF,TGTGCCATCAGTGAAGGGACAGGGGACCCCGAGCAGTACTTC
13,TRBD2,TRBV5-1,.,TRBJ2-7,CASTSSGAYEQYF,TGCGCCAGCACTTCTAGCGGGGCCTACGAGCAGTACTTC
14,.,TRBV2,.,TRBJ2-6,CASLKWGGANVLTF,TGTGCCAGCCTAAAGTGGGGGGGGGCCAACGTCCTGACTTTC
12,.,TRBV7-9,many,TRBJ1-5,CASSRGEQPQHF,TGTGCCAGCAGCCGGGGGGAACAGCCCCAGCATTTT
16,.,TRBV4-3,many,TRBJ2-2,CASSQDESGGVRELFF,TGCGCCAGCAGCCAAGATGAGAGCGGAGGGGTGAGGGAGCTGTTTTTT
14,TRBD1,TRBV9,.,TRBJ2-7,CASSVGTGGFEQYF,TGTGCCAGCAGCGTAGGGACAGGGGGCTTCGAGCAGTACTTC
16,.,TRBV19,.,TRBJ1-2,CASSIEFRGRIYGYTF,TGTGCCAGTAGTATTGAGTTTCGTGGACGGATCTATGGCTACACCTTC
16,.,TRBV7-6,.,TRBJ2-2,CASSLLVSANTGELFF,TGTGCCAGCAGCTTGTTGGTGTCCGCGAACACCGGGGAGCTGTTTTTT
13,.,TRBV29-1,.,TRBJ2-7,CSVRGGGTYEQYF,TGCAGCGTTCGAGGAGGCGGGACCTACGAGCAGTACTTC
14,.,TRBV5-5,.,TRBJ1-5,CASSLGTSRETQHF,TGTGCCAGCAGCTTGGGGACTAGCAGGGAGACCCAGCATTTT
17,.,TRBV2,many,TRBJ1-1,CASNEQGAPLLDTEAFF,TGTGCCAGCAATGAACAGGGAGCCCCACTACTTGACACTGAAGCTTTCTTT
14,.,TRBV20-1,.,TRBJ2-5,CSARPGALQETQYF,TGCAGTGCCCGGCCGGGGGCGCTACAAGAGACCCAGTACTTC
14,TRBD1,TRBV29-1,.,TRBJ1-1,CSVSGQGAETEAFF,TGCAGCGTATCGGGACAGGGGGCCGAAACTGAAGCTTTCTTT
17,TRBD2,TRBV7-9,.,TRBJ2-7,CASSSGTSGTGGYEQYF,TGTGCCAGCAGCTCCGGGACTAGCGGGACCGGCGGGTACGAGCAGTACTTC
15,.,TRBV7-3,many,TRBJ2-5,CASSPRGWGEGTQYF,TGTGCCAGCAGCCCACGGGGGTGGGGTGAGGGGACCCAGTACTTC
16,TRBD1,TRBV7-9,.,TRBJ1-6,CASSLTGDSATSPLHF,TGTGCCAGCAGCTTAACCGGGGACAGCGCGACTTCACCCCTCCACTTT
14,.,TRBV7-8,.,TRBJ2-7,CASRGGQSSYEQYF,TGTGCCAGCAGGGGAGGACAAAGCTCCTACGAGCAGTACTTC
17,.,TRBV20-1,.,TRBJ1-1,CSARPYRPSAANTEAFF,TGCAGTGCTAGACCTTACCGACCGTCTGCGGCGAACACTGAAGCTTTCTTT
17,.,TRBV15,few,TRBJ2-7,CATSSAWVSSASYEQYF,TGTGCCACCAGCAGCGCCTGGGTAAGCTCCGCATCCTACGAGCAGTACTTC
14,.,TRBV7-9,many,TRBJ2-5,CASNGVAEKETQYF,TGTGCCAGCAACGGGGTAGCGGAAAAAGAGACCCAGTACTTC
16,.,TRBV7-3,.,TRBJ2-7,CASSVRSSSSYNEQYF,TGTGCCAGCAGTGTGAGGTCCTCCAGCTCCTACAATGAGCAGTACTTC
12,.,TRBV20-1,.,TRBJ1-3,CSALSPGHTIYF,TGCAGTGCGCTGTCACCGGGACACACCATATATTTT
15,TRBD1,TRBV7-9,.,TRBJ2-5,CASSRTGRFQETQYF,TGTGCCAGCAGCCGGACAGGGCGCTTTCAAGAGACCCAGTACTTC
14,TRBD2,TRBV20-1,.,TRBJ2-7,CSAPSQREGYEQYF,TGCAGTGCTCCATCGCAGCGGGAGGGCTACGAGCAGTACTTC
12,.,TRBV29-1,few,TRBJ2-7,CSVARGAYEQYF,TGCAGCGTTGCTAGAGGCGCTTACGAGCAGTACTTC
14,.,TRBV9,.,TRBJ1-4,CASSVGDRNEKLFF,TGTGCCAGCAGCGTGGGAGACAGGAATGAAAAACTGTTTTTT
14,.,TRBV5-1,many,TRBJ2-2,CASTSSTDTGELFF,TGCGCCAGCACCTCGAGCACAGACACCGGGGAGCTGTTTTTT
14,.,TRBV5-1,.,TRBJ2-7,CASSLETKPYEQYF,TGCGCCAGCAGCTTGGAGACTAAGCCATACGAGCAGTACTTC
15,TRBD1,TRBV7-9,.,TRBJ1-4,CASSHRDRGVVKLFF,TGTGCCAGCAGCCACCGGGACAGGGGAGTGGTAAAACTGTTTTTT
15,.,TRBV5-6,.,TRBJ2-5,CASSYLGTRGETQYF,TGTGCCAGCAGCTACCTGGGGACACGCGGAGAGACCCAGTACTTC
14,.,TRBV9,few,TRBJ2-5,CASTSGLAGETQYF,TGTGCCAGCACCTCCGGGCTAGCAGGAGAGACCCAGTACTTC
15,.,TRBV10-3,once,TRBJ1-5,CAISESGTPGQPQHF,TGTGCCATCAGTGAGTCGGGGACACCGGGTCAGCCCCAGCATTTT
15,TRBD2,TRBV2,.,TRBJ2-2,CASSGGLAGAGELFF,TGTGCCAGCTCCGGGGGACTAGCGGGAGCCGGGGAGCTGTTTTTT